These 26 T cell receptor beta chains originate from one sample sequenced in a study of OX40 agonist ivuxolimab in advanced cancers. Profiling relied on immunoSEQ multiplex PCR, and the TCRdb table lists in-frame clones only, not all of them. Here the sample spans approximately 70,000 clones, about 82% being singletons. The specimen comprised CD4+ or CD8+ T cells sorted from blood, sampled in a trial of the OX40 agonist ivuxolimab. These receptors were obtained from an adult with an advanced solid tumor such as melanoma, head and neck, liver or kidney cancer.

The chain carries TRBV5-6 and TRBJ2-1, with D unresolved. Germline lookup yields CDR1 SGHDT and CDR2 YYEEEE. The ends were cut back, 3 bases at V and 4 bases at J, with 11 bases in the middle. The CDR3 is 14 amino acids. Here the CDR3 reads CASSSDHLYNEQFF. As DNA, the CDR3 is TGTGCCAGCAGCTCGGATCACCTATACAATGAGCAGTTCTTC.

The count of this clone is one. The chain recombines TRBV23-1 with TRBJ1-4, with D possibly TRBD1 on 5 matching bases. TRBV23-1 is flagged as an ORF with uncertain function. CDR3 length: 19 residues. V lost 1 base and J 0 bases, leaving 18 bases between the germline ends. In nucleotides, the CDR3 is TGCGCCAGCAGTCAATGTCGGCTAGAGGACACAGCAACTAATGAAAAACTGTTTTTT. Translated: CASSQCRLEDTATNEKLFF.

Turning to this clone: This sample also contains other DNA sequences that code for the same CDR3. The chain combines TRBV29-1 with TRBJ1-1, with TRBD1 identical over 11 bases. The germline CDR1 and CDR2 sequences are SQVTM and ANQGSEA. V dropped 3 bases and J dropped 11; count of bases not matched to a gene: 11. This CDR3 has 14 residues. The CDR3 DNA sequence: TGCAGCGTTGAGGGACAGGGGGGAGAAAGAGGGGCTTTCTTT. Amino acid sequence: CSVEGQGGERGAFF. Full variable domain (remainder filled in from reference TRBV29-1 and TRBJ1-1): SAVISQKPSRDICQRGTSLTIQCQVDSQVTMMFWYRQQPGQSLTLIATANQGSEATYESGFVIDKFPISRPNLTFSTLTVSNMSPEDSSIYLCSVEGQGGERGAFFGQGTRLTVV.

The genes are TRBV15 and TRBJ1-4; no clear D. The V end lost 3 bases, the J end lost 5 bases, and 10 bases lay between the germline ends. The CDR3 runs to 14 residues. Germline-derived CDR1 and CDR2 are LNHNV and YYDKDF (reference sequence). CDR3 residues: CATSRRGENEKLFF. The CDR3 nucleotides are TGTGCCACCAGCAGGCGGGGAGAAAATGAAAAACTGTTTTTT.

This chain links TRBV5-5 with TRBJ2-4; D unresolved. V dropped 1 base and J dropped 5 bases, with 7 bases sitting between them. The CDR3 is made up of 13 amino acids. Looked up from germline, CDR1 is SGHKS and CDR2 is YYEKEE (reference sequence). CDR3 sequence (DNA): TGTGCCAGCAGCTTGACTATCCAAAACATTCAGTACTTC. The encoded protein is CASSLTIQNIQYF.

The rearrangement joins TRBV6-6 to TRBJ1-1; TRBD1 matches at 8 bases. Germline V gives CDR1 MNHNY, CDR2 SVGAGI (reference sequence). The CDR3 extends over 14 amino acids. V trimming: 5 bases; J trimming: 7 bases; junction bases outside the gene matches: 9. For the CDR3, the DNA is TGTGCCAGCAGTAGCCACAGGGGGGTGGGTGAAGCTTTCTTT. Protein product: CASSSHRGVGEAFF.

The chain recombines TRBV28 with TRBJ1-5; 7 bases are a match to TRBD1. The length of the CDR3 is 13 residues. From germline, CDR1 is MDHEN and CDR2 SYDVKM. J was trimmed by 2 bases and V by 8 bases; bases with no gene match: 3. CDR3 nucleotides: TGTGCCAGCGTCACAGGGGGCAATCAGCCCCAGCATTTT. This codes for CASVTGGNQPQHF.

The V gene is TRBV5-1, the J gene TRBJ2-3, with TRBD2 matching 11 bases. Germline CDR1 is SGHRS and CDR2 is YFSETQ. V gave up 1 base and J gave up 0 bases; unmatched junction bases: 13. This CDR3 has 20 amino acids. CDR3 residues: CASSLTPTSGGRPSTDTQYF. The CDR3 DNA follows: TGCGCCAGCAGCTTGACCCCAACTAGCGGGGGCCGACCTAGCACAGATACGCAGTATTTT.

This chain uses TRBV19 with TRBJ1-4; 7 nucleotides agree with TRBD1. The CDR3 is 13 residues long. V gave up 5 bases and J gave up 5 bases; unmatched junction bases: 2. Germline V gene sequence: CDR1 LNHDA, CDR2 SQIVND (reference sequence). The CDR3 coding sequence is TGTGCCAGTAGTCAACAGGGGAATGAAAAACTGTTTTTT. This encodes CASSQQGNEKLFF. Full variable domain (rest looked up from reference TRBV19 and TRBJ1-4): DGGITQSPKYLFRKEGQNVTLSCEQNLNHDAMYWYRQDPGQGLRLIYYSQIVNDFQKGDIAEGYSVSREKKESFPLTVTSAQKNPTAFYLCASSQQGNEKLFFGSGTQLSVL.

J is TRBJ2-4 and V is TRBV11-2; D is uncertain. Trimming took 6 bases from V and 1 from J, leaving 16 bases between them. Germline-derived CDR1 and CDR2 are SGHAT and FQNNGV. This CDR3 comprises 16 residues. The CDR3 sequence: CASSPNFGQAKNIQYF. CDR3 bases: TGTGCCAGCAGTCCAAATTTCGGGCAGGCCAAAAACATTCAGTACTTC. The full variable domain, rest sourced from reference TRBV11-2 and TRBJ2-4, is EAGVAQSPRYKIIEKRQSVAFWCNPISGHATLYWYQQILGQGPKLLIQFQNNGVVDDSQLPKDRFSAERLKGVDSTLKIQPAKLEDSAVYLCASSPNFGQAKNIQYFGAGTRLSVL.

The V call is TRBV9, the J call TRBJ2-2, with 11 nucleotides matching TRBD2. The J segment lost 5 bases and the V segment lost 2 bases, leaving 8 bases of the junction unmatched. CDR1 is SGDLS, CDR2 YYNGEE, per germline. The length of the CDR3 is 17 residues. The CDR3 here is CASSVDTSGGRTGELFF. CDR3 in DNA: TGTGCCAGCAGCGTGGATACTAGCGGGGGACGAACCGGGGAGCTGTTTTTT.

The chain employs TRBV19 and TRBJ1-5; no definite D call. Germline V gives CDR1 LNHDA, CDR2 SQIVND (reference sequence). Trimming took 0 bases from V and 7 from J, leaving 7 bases between them. This CDR3 is built from 13 residues. This chain's CDR3 is CASSIEGGQPQHF. The CDR3 region has the DNA TGTGCCAGTAGTATAGAGGGAGGGCAGCCCCAGCATTTT.

The chain has TRBV21-1 and TRBJ2-5; TRBD2 is the table's D call, not checked against the DNA. TRBV21-1 is a listed pseudogene. The CDR3 sequence is 15 residues long. The CDR3 DNA is TGTGCCAGCACCAGACTAGCGGGGGAGGCAGAGACCCAGTACTTC. Protein: CASTRLAGEAETQYF.

The chain employs TRBV4-2 and TRBJ2-7, with 7 bases aligning to TRBD1. The CDR3 is 15 amino acids. The germline V gene has CDR1 LGHNA and CDR2 YNFKEQ. J was trimmed by 3 bases and V by 0 bases; bases with no gene match: 5. CDR3 loop: CASSQDGTDLYEQYF. CDR3 DNA sequence: TGTGCCAGCAGCCAAGATGGGACAGACCTCTACGAGCAGTACTTC.

This clone was observed a few times. This chain links TRBV6-5 with TRBJ2-1; 14 bases are a match to TRBD2. Germline V gene data show CDR1 as MNHEY and CDR2 as SVGAGI. CDR3 length: 16 residues. V lost 4 bases, J lost 7 bases, and 6 bases stayed unmatched. CDR3 amino acids: CASSSHRLAGGNEQFF. CDR3 nucleotide sequence: TGTGCCAGCAGTTCCCACCGACTAGCGGGGGGGAATGAGCAGTTCTTC.

This chain links TRBV10-3 with TRBJ1-1, with 7 nucleotides matching TRBD1. The trim removed 4 bases at V and 1 base at J, leaving 3 bases unmatched. The CDR3 is made up of 14 amino acids. Per germline, CDR1 ENHRY and CDR2 SYGVKD. CDR3 nucleotide sequence: TGTGCCATCAGTGGGTCAGGGGGGAACACTGAAGCTTTCTTT. This translates into CAISGSGGNTEAFF.

The chain combines TRBV9 with TRBJ2-1, with D possibly TRBD2 on 6 matching bases. Germline V gene lookup returns CDR1 SGDLS and CDR2 YYNGEE. The CDR3 has 13 amino acids. With 2 bases removed from V and 9 bases from J, the gap between germline ends came to 12 bases. The CDR3 DNA is TGTGCCAGCAGCGTTGATCTCGGGGGTGAGCAGTTCTTC. Translation gives CASSVDLGGEQFF.

The chain is built from TRBV27 and TRBJ2-4; 7 positions match TRBD2. The CDR3 is 20 amino acids. Germline CDR1 reads MNHEY; CDR2 reads SMNVEV (reference sequence). Germline trimming cut 5 bases from V and 1 base from J; bases unmatched to any gene: 20. Here the CDR3 DNA reads TGTGCCAGCAGTAAGGCAGGACTAGGGCCAGGGACGGCGGCCAAAAACATTCAGTACTTC. It codes for CASSKAGLGPGTAAKNIQYF.

The chain uses TRBV2 and TRBJ1-6; D not resolved. V gave up 5 bases and J gave up 0 bases, with 17 bases separating them. Germline CDR1 reads SNHLY; CDR2 reads FYNNEI. The CDR3 sequence is 18 residues long. CDR3 in DNA: TGTGCCAGCAGTCGTCGACCTCCGAGGGACTCCTATAATTCACCCCTCCACTTT. As protein: CASSRRPPRDSYNSPLHF.

The rearrangement links TRBV28 to TRBJ1-5; D perhaps matches TRBD1 (5 bases). This CDR3 is 15 amino acids long. From germline, CDR1 is MDHEN and CDR2 SYDVKM. Trimming removed 2 bases from V and 4 bases from J, with 12 bases in between. The CDR3, as DNA: TGTGCCAGCAGTTTAGGGGGACTGCAGAATCAGCCCCAGCATTTT. Its translation is CASSLGGLQNQPQHF.

As regards this clone: This sample includes further DNA sequences coding for the same CDR3. The CDR3 is CASSSQGEETGELFF. The CDR3 coding sequence is TGCGCCAGCAGCTCCCAGGGGGAAGAGACCGGGGAGCTGTTTTTT. J is TRBJ2-2 and V is TRBV5-1; 7 nucleotides agree with TRBD1. V lost 3 bases and J lost 5; bases outside the gene matches: 7. Germline V lookup: CDR1 SGHRS, CDR2 YFSETQ. The CDR3 runs to 15 residues.

The chain employs TRBV5-1 and TRBJ2-2; D unresolved. CDR1 SGHRS and CDR2 YFSETQ come from the germline V gene. V lost 3 bases, J lost 7 bases, and 10 bases lay in between. This CDR3 comprises 13 residues. CDR3: CASSSDGIGELFF. CDR3 sequence (DNA): TGCGCCAGCAGCTCCGACGGAATCGGGGAGCTGTTTTTT. Full variable domain (remainder filled in from reference TRBV5-1 and TRBJ2-2): KAGVTQTPRYLIKTRGQQVTLSCSPISGHRSVSWYQQTPGQGLQFLFEYFSETQRNKGNFPGRFSGRQFSNSRSEMNVSTLELGDSALYLCASSSDGIGELFFGEGSRLTVL.

The chain joins TRBV18 to TRBJ1-2; the match to TRBD1 covers 7 bases. Per germline, CDR1 KGHSH and CDR2 LQKENI. This CDR3 spans 14 amino acids. V lost 4 bases and J lost 1; bases outside the gene matches: 3. CDR3 protein: CASSQGASNYGYTF. CDR3 nucleotides: TGTGCCAGCTCACAGGGGGCGAGTAACTATGGCTACACCTTC.

This chain joins TRBV27 and TRBJ2-2; TRBD2 might be the D (5 bases). Trimming removed 3 bases at V and 1 base at J, with 21 bases between. CDR1 and CDR2 from the germline V gene are MNHEY and SMNVEV (reference sequence). The CDR3 runs 19 residues. CDR3: CASSFGSIGLGGNTGELFF. CDR3 DNA: TGTGCCAGCAGTTTTGGATCCATAGGACTCGGAGGGAACACCGGGGAGCTGTTTTTT.

The rearrangement uses TRBV6-5 and TRBJ2-3, with a possible D match to TRBD1 (5 bases). Germline CDR1 MNHEY, CDR2 SVGAGI. Trimming removed 0 bases from V and 5 bases from J, with 15 bases in between. The CDR3 has 16 residues. In DNA form, the CDR3 reads TGTGCCAGCAGTTACTCCGGGTCGCAGGGCCAAGATACGCAGTATTTT. Its translation is CASSYSGSQGQDTQYF.

J is TRBJ1-3 and V is TRBV7-9, with unresolved D. V was pared by 5 bases and J by 0 bases, with 14 bases between. This CDR3 spans 16 amino acids. Germline V lookup: CDR1 SEHNR, CDR2 FQNEAQ (reference sequence). CDR3 in DNA: TGTGCCAGCAGCCCAGCTCAGGTCCTCTCTGGAAACACCATATATTTT. It specifies CASSPAQVLSGNTIYF.